The present T cell receptor beta chain was sequenced within a study of T cell responses to AZD1222 COVID-19 vaccine. General study findings and limits: CD4 TCRs covered the whole spike, strongest at regions 160-218 and 743-854. Vaccination with two AZD1222 doses was followed by a rise in Spike-specific TCR breadth and depth.

As regards this clone: Its cognate antigen is unknown.

Trimming pared 6 bases from V and 0 bases from J, leaving 21 bases between. The CDR3 length is 18 residues. Germline CDR1 reads SSHAT; CDR2 reads FNYEAQ (reference sequence). TCRdb keeps only in-frame clones here, not all; method: immunoSEQ multiplex PCR. Here the sample spans approximately 70,000 clones, around 84% being singletons. Material: peripheral blood, obtained on day 0 of AZD1222 vaccination. The rearrangement uses TRBV7-7 and TRBJ2-4; D might be TRBD1 (5 bases). The TCR was taken from an adult in good health. The CDR3 DNA follows: TGTGCCAGCAGAAGGGGTGGATCAGGGATTGAAGCCAAAAACATTCAGTACTTC. Protein sequence: CASRRGGSGIEAKNIQYF.